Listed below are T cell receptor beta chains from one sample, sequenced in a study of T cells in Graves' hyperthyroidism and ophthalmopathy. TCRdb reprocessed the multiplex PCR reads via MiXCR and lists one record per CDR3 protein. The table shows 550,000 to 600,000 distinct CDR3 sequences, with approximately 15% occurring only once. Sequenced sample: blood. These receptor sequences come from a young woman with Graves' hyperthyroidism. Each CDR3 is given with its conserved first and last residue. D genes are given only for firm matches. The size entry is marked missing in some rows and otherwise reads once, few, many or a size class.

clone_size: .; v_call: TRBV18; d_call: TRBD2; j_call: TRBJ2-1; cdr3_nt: TGTGCCAGCTCACCACTGGCGGGAGAGGTGCTCAATGAGCAGTTCTTC; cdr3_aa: CASSPLAGEVLNEQFF
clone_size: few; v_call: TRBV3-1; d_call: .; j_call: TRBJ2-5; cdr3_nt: TGTGCCAGCAGCCAAGATCTCGGTTGGGGGGAGACCCAGTACTTC; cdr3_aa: CASSQDLGWGETQYF
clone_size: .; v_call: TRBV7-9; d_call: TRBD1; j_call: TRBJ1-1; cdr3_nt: TGTGCCAGCAGCCAGGGGGGGGGGAAAACTGAAGCTTTCTTT; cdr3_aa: CASSQGGGKTEAFF
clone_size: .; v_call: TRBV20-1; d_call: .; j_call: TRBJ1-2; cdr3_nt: TGCAGTGCGTTAGCCGGGACACTCCCTCCTAACTATGGCTACACCTTC; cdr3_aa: CSALAGTLPPNYGYTF
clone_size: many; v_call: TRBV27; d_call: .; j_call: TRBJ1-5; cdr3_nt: TGTGCCAGCAGTTTAGGCCCCCGGGACGGAAGCAATCAGCCCCAGCATTTT; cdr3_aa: CASSLGPRDGSNQPQHF
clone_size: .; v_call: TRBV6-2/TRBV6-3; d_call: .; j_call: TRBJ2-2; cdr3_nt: TGTGCCAGCAGTTACCGTAGAGGGGAGCTGTTTTTT; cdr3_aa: CASSYRRGELFF
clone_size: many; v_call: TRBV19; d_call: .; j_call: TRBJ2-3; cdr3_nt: TGTGCCAGTAGTATGGCGGGAACCACAGATACGCAGTATTTT; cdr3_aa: CASSMAGTTDTQYF
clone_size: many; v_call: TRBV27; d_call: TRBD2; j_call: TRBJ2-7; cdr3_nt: TGTGCCAGCAGCGGTAGGACTAGCGGGCCCAGGGAGCAGTACTTC; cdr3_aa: CASSGRTSGPREQYF
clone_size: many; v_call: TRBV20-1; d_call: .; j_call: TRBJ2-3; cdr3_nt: TGCAGTGCTAGAGAGCAAGGCACAGATACGCAGTATTTT; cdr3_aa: CSAREQGTDTQYF
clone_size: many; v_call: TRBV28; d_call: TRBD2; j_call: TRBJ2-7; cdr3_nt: TGTGCCAGCAGTCTTACGACTAGCGGGAGAGGTTACGAGCAGTACTTC; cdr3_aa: CASSLTTSGRGYEQYF
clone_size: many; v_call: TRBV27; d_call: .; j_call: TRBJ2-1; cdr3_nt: TGTGCCAGCAGTTCCGAAGGGCCCGGGTTCTCTGGGTCGGACAATGAGCAGTTCTTC; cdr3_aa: CASSSEGPGFSGSDNEQFF
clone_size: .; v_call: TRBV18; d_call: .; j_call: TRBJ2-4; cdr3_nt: TGTGCCAGCTCAAGCGTGCCGGGGGGCTTAGCCAAAAACATTCAGTACTTC; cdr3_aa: CASSSVPGGLAKNIQYF
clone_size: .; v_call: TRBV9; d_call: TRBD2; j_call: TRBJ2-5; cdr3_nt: TGTGCCAGCAGCGTAGGGGCTAGCGGGAAAGAGACCCAGTACTTC; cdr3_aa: CASSVGASGKETQYF
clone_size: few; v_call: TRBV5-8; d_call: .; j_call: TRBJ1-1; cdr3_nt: TGTGCCAGCAGCTTCATGATCGGGGGTACATTCGGTGAAGCTTTCTTT; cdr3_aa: CASSFMIGGTFGEAFF
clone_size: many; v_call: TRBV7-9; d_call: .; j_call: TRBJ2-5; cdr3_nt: TGTGCCAGCAGCCTTCAGGTGCAGACCCAGTACTTC; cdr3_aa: CASSLQVQTQYF
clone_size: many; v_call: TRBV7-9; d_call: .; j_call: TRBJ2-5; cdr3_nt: TGTGCCAGCAGCCCACCGCTAGGTGAAGAGACCCAGTACTTC; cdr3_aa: CASSPPLGEETQYF
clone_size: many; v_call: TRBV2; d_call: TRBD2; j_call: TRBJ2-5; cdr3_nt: TGTGCCAGCAGTCAGACTAGCGGGACACAAGAGACCCAGTACTTC; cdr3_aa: CASSQTSGTQETQYF
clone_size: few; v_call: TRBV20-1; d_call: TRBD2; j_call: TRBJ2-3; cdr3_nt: TGCAGTGCTCGTAGCGGGGGCACAGATACGCAGTATTTT; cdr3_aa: CSARSGGTDTQYF
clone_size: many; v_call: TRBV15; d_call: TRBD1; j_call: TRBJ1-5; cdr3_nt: TGTGCCACCAGCAGAGATTCTGGGACAGGGGACGGCACTCGGCCCCAGCATTTT; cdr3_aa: CATSRDSGTGDGTRPQHF
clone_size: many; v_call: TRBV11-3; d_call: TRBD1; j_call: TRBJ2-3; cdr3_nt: TGTGCCAGCAGCCTAAGACAGGGTAGCACAGATACGCAGTATTTT; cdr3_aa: CASSLRQGSTDTQYF
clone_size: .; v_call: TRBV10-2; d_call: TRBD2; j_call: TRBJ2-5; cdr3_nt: TGCGCCAGCAGTGATGAGCGGGGGGGCTTGGGAGAGACCCAGTACTTC; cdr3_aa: CASSDERGGLGETQYF
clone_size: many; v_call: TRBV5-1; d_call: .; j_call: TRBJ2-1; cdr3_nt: TGCGCCAGCAGCTTGTTTTGGGGCTTGGACAATGAGCAGTTCTTC; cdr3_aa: CASSLFWGLDNEQFF
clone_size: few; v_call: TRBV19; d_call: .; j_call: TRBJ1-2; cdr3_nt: TGTGCCAGTAGTAGAGGTAGGGAGTTCCCTGGCTACACCTTC; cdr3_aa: CASSRGREFPGYTF
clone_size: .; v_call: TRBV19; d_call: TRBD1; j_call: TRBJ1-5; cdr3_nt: TGTGCCAGTAGTAAGAGGGACAGGGGGTACAATCAGCCCCAGCATTTT; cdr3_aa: CASSKRDRGYNQPQHF
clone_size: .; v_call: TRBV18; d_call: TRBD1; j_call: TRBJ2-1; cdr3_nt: TGTGCCAGCTCACGGAGGAGGGACAGGAAAACCTACAATGAGCAGTTCTTC; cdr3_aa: CASSRRRDRKTYNEQFF
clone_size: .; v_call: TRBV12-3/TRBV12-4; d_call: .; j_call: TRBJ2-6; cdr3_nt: TGTGCCAGCAACCACCTAGGGGCCGGGGCCAACGTCCTGACTTTC; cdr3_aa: CASNHLGAGANVLTF
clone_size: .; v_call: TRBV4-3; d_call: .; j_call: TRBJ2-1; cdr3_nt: TGCGCCAGCAGCCAAGGGCAGGGAAATTACAATGAGCAGTTCTTC; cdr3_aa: CASSQGQGNYNEQFF